The TCR beta chain under discussion was sequenced for a study of identical twins' blood T cells. Whole-study findings and limits: Out-of-frame TCRbeta clonotypes reportedly had markedly more similar V usage in twins than unrelated donors. Each donor's most abundant TCRbeta clonotypes shared more CDR3 sequences with her twin than unrelated donors.

MiXCR was run by TCRdb on the 5' RACE reads, yielding one entry per CDR3 protein. Among roughly 340,000 distinct CDR3 sequences listed, over 25% were seen once. The germline V gene has CDR1 SGHTA and CDR2 FQGNSA. This CDR3 has 14 residues. This clonotype was counted a few times. As yet, its antigen is unknown. At one end, the junction sequence differs from germline, possibly due to a read error. This TCR came from a woman between 18 and 55 years old in good health. V gene TRBV7-2 combines with J gene TRBJ1-2; 12 nucleotides align to TRBD1. The source material was PBMCs. The CDR3 nucleotides are TGTGCCAGCAGCTATTCCGGGACAGGGGGCTTAGAAGCCTTC. Translating it yields CASSYSGTGGLEAF.